What follows are 28 T cell receptor beta chains derived from one specimen sequenced in a study of identical twins (dated by TCRdb to the mid-2010s). The library was generated by 5' RACE. Reads for this sample came from an Illumina HiSeq 2000. Using fastp trimming at Q25 and MiXCR clonotype assembly, TCRdb reanalyzed the public sequencing data and kept in-frame beta chains. Rows are combined by CDR3 protein, so each entry shows the most common genes and DNA. The sample includes 300,000 to 350,000 distinct CDR3 sequences, with roughly an eighth observed a single time. Jointly, the top ten make up just over 7% of the sample. The same sample was also studied in work on yellow fever vaccine responses in identical twins.

Sequencing used CD8+ T cells sorted from blood. The receptor set was obtained from a woman under 30 in good health.

The rearrangement uses TRBV6-1 and TRBJ2-1, with D perhaps TRBD2 (5 bases). The V and J ends lost 2 bases and 4 bases respectively, with 15 bases between them. The CDR3 loop spans 16 amino acids. Germline V lookup: CDR1 MNHNS, CDR2 SASEGT. CDR3 coding DNA: TGTGCCAGCAGTGAATTCTTTGCGGGCGCATACAATGAGCAGTTCTTC. Its protein is CASSEFFAGAYNEQFF.

The chain carries TRBV12-3 or TRBV12-4 and TRBJ1-1, with a weak D call TRBD1 (6 bases). The CDR3 length is 15 residues. With 5 bases removed from V and 5 bases from J, the gap between germline ends came to 18 bases. In DNA form, the CDR3 reads TGTGCCAGCAGTCCAACCCGTCAGGGGAGAACTGAAGCTTTCTTT. It codes for CASSPTRQGRTEAFF.

This clonotype was seen repeatedly, ten times or more. The chain recombines TRBV20-1 with TRBJ1-1; 8 bases agree with TRBD1. The CDR3 has 14 amino acids. Trimming cost V 4 bases and J 4 bases; bases outside gene matches: 8. The germline CDR1 and CDR2 sequences are DFQATT and SNEGSKA (reference sequence). The CDR3 sequence is CSANDRGGGTEAFF. The CDR3 nucleotides are TGCAGTGCTAACGACAGGGGCGGGGGCACTGAAGCTTTCTTT.

This clonotype was observed a few times. The J gene is TRBJ2-7, the V gene TRBV27, with TRBD1 identical over 10 bases. The CDR3 is 15 residues long. J lost 3 bases, V lost 7 bases, and 9 bases had no gene match. Per germline, CDR1 MNHEY and CDR2 SMNVEV (reference sequence). CDR3 sequence (DNA): TGTGCCAGCACCTACGTGACAGGGGGCAACTACGAGCAGTACGTC. Its protein product is CASTYVTGGNYEQYV.

CDR3: CASSYAPTSGGGTDTQYF. CDR3 nucleotides: TGTGCCAGCAGTTACGCCCCCACTAGCGGGGGGGGCACAGATACGCAGTATTTT. The chain has TRBV6-5 and TRBJ2-3; 13 bases are a match to TRBD2. The V segment lost 2 bases and the J segment 1 base; nucleotides outside the gene matches: 6. Germline loops: CDR1 MNHEY, CDR2 SVGAGI. This CDR3 is 18 amino acids long.

This clonotype has more than one count but fewer than ten. The chain couples TRBV20-1 to TRBJ1-2; 9 bases are shared with TRBD1. This CDR3 contains 17 residues. V was clipped by 0 bases and J by 2 bases; unmatched bases: 10. CDR1 DFQATT and CDR2 SNEGSKA come from the germline V gene (reference sequence). In DNA form, the CDR3 reads TGCAGTGCTAGAGAAAGGGACAGGGTTGGGTTGAACTATGGCTACACCTTC. Amino acid sequence: CSARERDRVGLNYGYTF.

The V gene is TRBV20-1, the J gene TRBJ2-1; D might be TRBD2 (6 bases). The CDR3 is 15 residues long. Trimming removed 6 bases at V and 0 bases at J, with 15 bases between. Germline values: CDR1 DFQATT, CDR2 SNEGSKA (reference sequence). This CDR3 is CSALEAGSSYNEQFF. CDR3 sequence (DNA): TGCAGTGCCCTCGAGGCGGGGAGCTCCTACAATGAGCAGTTCTTC.

In this sample, this clonotype turned up a few times. CDR3 sequence reads: CSVEPSGSGTGELFF. For the CDR3, the DNA is TGCAGCGTTGAACCCAGCGGGAGTGGGACCGGGGAGCTGTTTTTT. The chain joins TRBV29-1 to TRBJ2-2; 8 positions agree with TRBD2. The V segment lost 2 bases and the J segment 5 bases; nucleotides outside the gene matches: 7. Germline loops: CDR1 SQVTM, CDR2 ANQGSEA. The CDR3 extends over 15 amino acids.

This clonotype has only a few counts. The V gene is TRBV28, the J gene TRBJ2-1; a possible D gene is TRBD1 (5 bases). The germline gives CDR1 MDHEN, CDR2 SYDVKM. V was cut by 3 bases and J by 8 bases, with 11 bases left in between. There are 13 residues in the CDR3. CDR3 residues: CASSLGPFYEQFF. Here the CDR3 DNA reads TGTGCCAGCAGTTTGGGGCCCTTCTATGAGCAGTTCTTC.

This clonotype was detected a few times. The rearrangement links TRBV29-1 to TRBJ2-2; 8 positions match TRBD1. Trimming took 4 bases from V and 7 from J; bases not matched to a gene: 5. The CDR3 extends over 13 amino acids. Germline-derived CDR1 and CDR2 are SQVTM and ANQGSEA. Here the CDR3 reads CSVVRGLGGELFF. The CDR3 bases are TGCAGCGTTGTCAGGGGGCTTGGCGGGGAGCTGTTTTTT.

The V call is TRBV9, the J call TRBJ1-6; TRBD1 agrees at 10 bases. With 4 bases clipped from V and 9 bases from J, the junction kept 4 bases outside the gene matches. Germline V gives CDR1 SGDLS, CDR2 YYNGEE. There are 14 residues in the CDR3. CDR3 sequence (DNA): TGTGCCAGCAGCCCCCGGACAGGGGGTTCACCCCTCCACTTT. Its translation: CASSPRTGGSPLHF.

This clonotype was observed a few times. CDR3 nucleotides: TGCGCCAGCAGTGACGGACAGCCTTTATCCGATTCACCCCTCCACTTT. Its protein is CASSDGQPLSDSPLHF. The chain has TRBV10-1 and TRBJ1-6; the D gene is possibly TRBD1 (6 bases). Trimming pared 3 bases from V and 8 bases from J, leaving 17 bases between. Germline CDR1 WNHNN, CDR2 SYGVQD (reference sequence). This CDR3 region has 16 residues.

The table lists this clonotype with many counts. V usage is TRBV7-9 and J usage is TRBJ2-7; TRBD2 is a possible D gene (6 bases). The V end lost 1 base, the J end lost 2 bases, and 15 bases lay between the germline ends. Germline CDR1 SEHNR, CDR2 FQNEAQ (reference sequence). CDR3 length equals 16 residues. CDR3 amino acids: CASSLGGGLATYEQYF. The DNA of the CDR3 is TGTGCCAGCAGCTTAGGTGGAGGGCTAGCTACCTACGAGCAGTACTTC.

This clonotype was seen only a few times. This chain uses TRBV3-1 with TRBJ2-7; D may be TRBD2 (6 bases). The CDR3 consists of 15 residues. The ends were cut back, 3 bases at V and 0 bases at J, with 12 bases in the middle. Germline V gene sequence: CDR1 LGHDT, CDR2 YNNKEL (reference sequence). CDR3 loop: CASSQGHGSSYEQYF. The CDR3 nucleotides are TGTGCCAGCAGCCAGGGTCACGGGAGCTCCTACGAGCAGTACTTC.

J is TRBJ2-1 and V is TRBV3-1; 7 bases are shared with TRBD2. V shed 7 bases, J shed 12 bases, and the junction held 18 bases outside the gene matches. Germline V gene data show CDR1 as LGHDT and CDR2 as YNNKEL (reference sequence). The length of the CDR3 is 15 residues. The CDR3 DNA follows: TGTGCCAGCACCAAAGAGGGTACTAGCGCCGAGGGGCAGTTCTTC. Translation gives CASTKEGTSAEGQFF.

The chain has TRBV27 and TRBJ1-5, with 10 bases identical to TRBD1. The CDR3 contains 14 residues. Germline assignment: CDR1 MNHEY and CDR2 SMNVEV (reference sequence). V shed 5 bases and J 6 bases; nucleotides not matched to a gene: 4. CDR3 DNA sequence: TGTGCCAGCAGTCCTAGGGACAGGGGTCAGCCCCAGCATTTT. This codes for CASSPRDRGQPQHF.

This clonotype was seen many times. The gene calls are TRBV7-3 and TRBJ2-1; D assignment may be TRBD1 or TRBD2 (6 bases each). The germline CDR1 and CDR2 sequences are SGHTA and FQGTGA. Deletions cut 4 bases from V and 0 bases from J, with 10 bases between. CDR3 length equals 15 residues. The CDR3 DNA follows: TGTGCCAGCAGCTGGGGGGCGAGCTCCTACAATGAGCAGTTCTTC. Its protein is CASSWGASSYNEQFF.

This clonotype was detected only a few times. The chain uses TRBV20-1 and TRBJ2-3, with 8 positions matching TRBD2. The CDR3 totals 15 residues. After removal of 6 bases from V and 2 bases from J, the junction contained 10 bases not matched to a gene. The V gene's germline CDR1 is DFQATT and CDR2 SNEGSKA (reference sequence). Here the CDR3 reads CSAHLRLAYTDTQYF. The CDR3 region has the DNA TGCAGTGCCCATTTAAGACTAGCGTACACAGATACGCAGTATTTT.

This clonotype came up a few times. This chain joins TRBV20-1 and TRBJ2-7, with D maybe TRBD1 (5 bases). Deletions cut 0 bases from V and 5 bases from J, with 14 bases between. This CDR3 region has 14 residues. Germline V lookup: CDR1 DFQATT, CDR2 SNEGSKA (reference sequence). The CDR3 here is CSARDQRGLNEQYV. In nucleotides, the CDR3 is TGCAGTGCTAGAGATCAAAGGGGTCTCAACGAGCAGTACGTC.

This clonotype was recorded a few times. The J gene is TRBJ2-7, the V gene TRBV24-1; D may be TRBD1 (6 bases). The CDR3 runs to 14 residues. Germline assignment: CDR1 KGHDR and CDR2 SFDVKD. The V gene lost 5 bases and the J gene lost 4 bases, with 14 bases spanning the gap. The CDR3 DNA reads TGTGCCACCAGTGCTTTCAGGGGCCCTTACGAGCAGTACGTC. It translates to CATSAFRGPYEQYV.

This clonotype was seen only a few times. The genes are TRBV5-6 and TRBJ1-1; no clear D. Deletions cut 0 bases from V and 1 base from J, with 19 bases between. Germline-derived CDR1 and CDR2 are SGHDT and YYEEEE. This CDR3 comprises 18 residues. Here the CDR3 DNA reads TGTGCCAGCAGCTTGGGATTCGGGCCCGATTACAAGAACACTGAAGCTTTCTTT. Translated, it gives CASSLGFGPDYKNTEAFF.

The chain has TRBV7-9 and TRBJ1-2, with D maybe TRBD1 (5 bases). V gave up 1 base and J gave up 4 bases, with 7 bases separating them. CDR3 length: 13 residues. CDR1 is SEHNR and CDR2 is FQNEAQ in the germline V gene (reference sequence). The CDR3 DNA reads TGTGCCAGCAGCTTAGGACAGCTCTATGGCTACACCTTC. It codes for CASSLGQLYGYTF. The entire variable domain, with the rest obtained from reference TRBV7-9 and TRBJ1-2, is as follows: DTGVSQNPRHKITKRGQNVTFRCDPISEHNRLYWYRQTLGQGPEFLTYFQNEAQLEKSRLLSDRFSAERPKGSFSTLEIQRTEQGDSAMYLCASSLGQLYGYTFGSGTRLTVV.

The chain employs TRBV20-1 and TRBJ1-1; 7 bases agree with TRBD1. The V segment lost 4 bases and the J segment 1 base; nucleotides outside the gene matches: 9. This CDR3 contains 15 residues. CDR1 and CDR2 from the germline V gene are DFQATT and SNEGSKA (reference sequence). The CDR3 sequence: CSATPHGTENTEAFF. DNA for the CDR3: TGCAGTGCTACCCCCCACGGGACAGAGAACACTGAAGCTTTCTTT.

This clonotype was seen only a few times. This sequence joins TRBV7-8 and TRBJ2-7; a weak D match, TRBD2 (5 bases). Per the germline V gene, CDR1 is SGHVS and CDR2 is FQNEAQ. This CDR3 is 15 amino acids long. V was clipped by 2 bases and J by 3 bases, with 14 bases between them. The CDR3 DNA is TGTGCCAGCAGCTTATACAGCGGATCGTTCTACGAGCAGTACTTC. Protein product: CASSLYSGSFYEQYF.

This clonotype has a handful of counts. V is TRBV12-5 and J is TRBJ2-1; tentatively, D is TRBD2 (6 bases). V lost 0 bases, J lost 9 bases, and 15 bases lay in between. The CDR3 spans 15 residues. Germline lookup yields CDR1 LGHNT and CDR2 FRNRAP. This CDR3 is CASGLVPPGDGEQFF. In DNA form, the CDR3 reads TGTGCTAGTGGTTTGGTCCCACCGGGAGATGGTGAGCAGTTCTTC.

There are many counts of this clonotype. The chain couples TRBV12-5 to TRBJ1-1; no firm D call. The CDR3 runs 11 residues. V lost 6 bases and J 1 base, leaving 3 bases between the germline ends. CDR1 is LGHNT, CDR2 FRNRAP, per germline. DNA for the CDR3: TGTGCTAGTGGCACGAACACTGAAGCTTTCTTT. Its translation is CASGTNTEAFF. Variable domain in full (rest from reference TRBV12-5 and TRBJ1-1): DARVTQTPRHKVTEMGQEVTMRCQPILGHNTVFWYRQTMMQGLELLAYFRNRAPLDDSGMPKDRFSAEMPDATLATLKIQPSEPRDSAVYFCASGTNTEAFFGQGTRLTVV.

CDR3 DNA sequence: TGTGCCAGCACCAAAATAGAGACAGCGGGAGTAACCTACAATGAGCAGTTCTTC. Encoded protein: CASTKIETAGVTYNEQFF. The V and J genes are TRBV7-6 and TRBJ2-1; 8 bases match TRBD2. In germline, CDR1 is SGHVS, CDR2 FNYEAQ. J was trimmed by 2 bases and V by 7 bases; bases with no gene match: 16. This CDR3 spans 18 amino acids.

CDR3 sequence (DNA): TGCAGTGCTAGAGATGGAGAGGGGGGGATAGCTGGAAACACCATATATTTT. Translating gives CSARDGEGGIAGNTIYF. The V and J genes are TRBV20-1 and TRBJ1-3; maybe TRBD1 (6 bases). V lost 0 bases to trimming and J lost 2 bases, with 17 bases between them. The germline V gene has CDR1 DFQATT and CDR2 SNEGSKA (reference sequence). The CDR3 has 17 residues.